Each of the 15 T cell receptor beta chains below was sequenced from the same sample in a study of metastatic and nonmetastatic thyroid tumors. TCRdb re-called clones via MiXCR from the PCR reads. The table lists some 17,000 clones, under 30% of them singletons. All patients were treatment-naive before thyroid surgery. Sequenced material: blood. These receptors all come from a male donor with papillary thyroid cancer or a benign thyroid nodule (not recorded which). Some clones in this sample may be carry-over from other donors' samples.

This clone has at least ten counts. A much larger clone differs by one base, so this may be a read error. Other DNA sequences in the sample encode the same CDR3. This chain links TRBV11-2 with TRBJ2-7; 10 positions agree with TRBD2. CDR3 size: 17 residues. Germline V CDR1 and CDR2: SGHAT, FQNNGV. J gave up 2 bases and V 0 bases, and 7 bases lay outside the gene matches. The CDR3 region has the DNA TGTGCCAGCAGCTTAGACTTAGCTAGCGGGAGTCCCTACGAGCAGTACTTC. It yields the protein CASSLDLASGSPYEQYF.

This clone was seen repeatedly, ten times or more. This chain uses TRBV6-4 with TRBJ2-3, with 7 nucleotides matching TRBD2. The CDR3 spans 14 residues. Germline CDR1 MRHNA, CDR2 SNTAGT. The trim removed 6 bases at V and 3 bases at J, leaving 6 bases unmatched. In DNA, the CDR3 is TGTGCCAGCAGCCCGCGGGGAGGGACAGATACGCAGTATTTT. This sequence encodes CASSPRGGTDTQYF.

This clone has at least ten counts. The rearrangement links TRBV7-2 to TRBJ2-1; the D gene is possibly TRBD1 (5 bases). Germline CDR1 reads SGHTA; CDR2 reads FQGNSA. Between the trimmed V and J ends, which lost 10 bases and 7 bases, there was a span of 11 bases. This CDR3 region has 11 residues. The CDR3 region is CANGQGNEQFF. The CDR3 DNA is TGTGCCAACGGTCAGGGAAATGAGCAGTTCTTC.

This clone was recorded once. The CDR3 spells CASSSEAGRQYF. The CDR3 coding sequence is TGTGCCAGCAGTTCCGAAGCGGGGCGCCAGTATTTT. This chain links TRBV6-5 with TRBJ2-3, with 7 bases that match TRBD2. Per germline, CDR1 MNHEY and CDR2 SVGAGI. The CDR3 loop spans 12 amino acids. V shed 4 bases, J shed 12 bases, and the junction held 7 bases outside the gene matches.

This clone was seen ten or more times. The chain employs TRBV7-9 and TRBJ2-1; D is unclear. The V end lost 6 bases, the J end lost 6 bases, and 15 bases lay between the germline ends. CDR3 size: 14 residues. The germline gives CDR1 SEHNR, CDR2 FQNEAQ (reference sequence). CDR3 in amino acids: CASRLTDGPNEQFF. The CDR3 DNA follows: TGTGCCAGCAGATTGACGGACGGCCCCAATGAGCAGTTCTTC.

This clone appeared many times. The chain uses TRBV7-9 and TRBJ2-5, with TRBD2 identical over 13 bases. Germline CDR1 is SEHNR and CDR2 is FQNEAQ (reference sequence). With V trimmed by 5 bases and J by 4 bases, 7 bases remained unmatched. This CDR3 contains 16 residues. The CDR3: CASSRLAGGVRETQYF. The CDR3 DNA reads TGTGCCAGCAGCAGACTAGCGGGAGGTGTGCGAGAGACCCAGTACTTC.

Sample share makes this clone medium-sized. The chain links TRBV27 to TRBJ2-7; D remains ambiguous. Per the germline V gene, CDR1 is MNHEY and CDR2 is SMNVEV (reference sequence). This CDR3 is 13 amino acids long. V was trimmed by 3 bases and J by 6 bases, leaving 12 bases between them. The CDR3 DNA reads TGTGCCAGCAGTTTCGCACAGTACGTCGAGCAGTACTTC. Encoded protein: CASSFAQYVEQYF.

The chain has TRBV29-1 and TRBJ1-5; TRBD1 matches at 7 bases. V trimming: 3 bases; J trimming: 6 bases; junction bases outside the gene matches: 8. The germline gives CDR1 SQVTM, CDR2 ANQGSEA. The CDR3 contains 14 residues. CDR3 residues: CSVEGQWLCQPQHF. CDR3 bases: TGCAGCGTTGAGGGACAGTGGCTGTGTCAGCCCCAGCATTTT. Filled out from reference TRBV29-1 and TRBJ1-5, the complete variable domain reads SAVISQKPSRDICQRGTSLTIQCQVDSQVTMMFWYRQQPGQSLTLIATANQGSEATYESGFVIDKFPISRPNLTFSTLTVSNMSPEDSSIYLCSVEGQWLCQPQHFGDGTRLSIL.

This clone qualifies as medium-sized. The chain has TRBV11-3 and TRBJ2-3, with a tentative D call TRBD2 (5 bases). There are 16 residues in the CDR3. With 6 bases removed from V and 2 bases from J, the gap between germline ends came to 18 bases. The germline gives CDR1 SGHNT, CDR2 YENEEA. CDR3 protein: CASRTRGSGDTDTQYF. For the CDR3, the DNA is TGTGCCAGCAGGACCCGAGGGTCTGGCGACACAGATACGCAGTATTTT.

V gene TRBV20-1 combines with J gene TRBJ2-7; D perhaps matches TRBD2 (6 bases). Trimming pared 5 bases from V and 0 bases from J, leaving 14 bases between. Germline CDR1 reads DFQATT; CDR2 reads SNEGSKA (reference sequence). The CDR3 runs to 14 residues. The CDR3 coding sequence is TGCAGTGCTCCAGTTAGCGGTAGCTCCTACGAGCAGTACTTC. Its protein product is CSAPVSGSSYEQYF.

This clone was observed many times. The V and J genes are TRBV5-1 and TRBJ2-5; 7 nucleotides align to TRBD2. CDR1 SGHRS and CDR2 YFSETQ come from the germline V gene. V lost 0 bases to trimming and J lost 4 bases; unmatched junction nucleotides: 3. The CDR3 spans 14 residues. CDR3 in DNA: TGCGCCAGCAGCTTGGGCGGGAGAATAGAGACCCAGTACTTC. The encoded protein is CASSLGGRIETQYF.

The chain carries TRBV6-1 and TRBJ2-7; D might be TRBD1 (6 bases). V lost 5 bases, J lost 6 bases, and 14 bases lay in between. The CDR3 is made up of 13 amino acids. Germline CDR1 MNHNS, CDR2 SASEGT. DNA of the CDR3: TGTGCCAGCAGTTCCGGGACAACGAGCGAGCAGTACTTC. As protein: CASSSGTTSEQYF.

The chain has TRBV5-1 and TRBJ2-2, with D tentatively TRBD2 (5 bases). CDR1 SGHRS and CDR2 YFSETQ come from the germline V gene. The CDR3 runs to 14 residues. Deletions cut 7 bases from V and 3 bases from J, with 13 bases between. CDR3 in amino acids: CASAEGADTGELFF. DNA of the CDR3: TGCGCCAGCGCCGAGGGCGCGGACACCGGGGAGCTGTTTTTT. The full variable domain, rest sourced from reference TRBV5-1 and TRBJ2-2, is KAGVTQTPRYLIKTRGQQVTLSCSPISGHRSVSWYQQTPGQGLQFLFEYFSETQRNKGNFPGRFSGRQFSNSRSEMNVSTLELGDSALYLCASAEGADTGELFFGEGSRLTVL.

V and J are TRBV20-1 and TRBJ1-1; no clear D gene. Trimming removed 5 bases from V and 2 bases from J, with 12 bases in between. The CDR3 is made up of 13 amino acids. In germline, CDR1 is DFQATT, CDR2 SNEGSKA (reference sequence). Here the CDR3 DNA reads TGCAGTGCTGGACCCGCCCTAAACACTGAAGCTTTCTTT. Its protein product is CSAGPALNTEAFF.

This chain uses TRBV20-1 with TRBJ2-1, with a possible D match to TRBD2 (6 bases). The CDR3 is 17 amino acids. The germline V and J ends were trimmed by 6 bases and 1 base, with 22 bases remaining between them. Per the germline V gene, CDR1 is DFQATT and CDR2 is SNEGSKA (reference sequence). CDR3 DNA: TGCAGTGCCACCTGGACTAACGGTTTTAGGTCCTACAATGAGCAGTTCTTC. It specifies CSATWTNGFRSYNEQFF.